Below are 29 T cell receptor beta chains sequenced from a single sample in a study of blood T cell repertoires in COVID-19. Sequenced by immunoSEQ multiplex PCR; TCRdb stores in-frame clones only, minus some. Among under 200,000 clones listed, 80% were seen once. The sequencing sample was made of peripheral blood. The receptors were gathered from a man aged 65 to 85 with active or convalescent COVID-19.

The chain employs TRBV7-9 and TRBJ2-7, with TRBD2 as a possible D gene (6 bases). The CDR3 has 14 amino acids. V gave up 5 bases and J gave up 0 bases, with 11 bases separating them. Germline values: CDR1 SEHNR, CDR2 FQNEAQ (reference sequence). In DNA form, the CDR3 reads TGTGCCAGCAGCACTACGGAGGGCTCCTACGAGCAGTACTTC. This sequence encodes CASSTTEGSYEQYF. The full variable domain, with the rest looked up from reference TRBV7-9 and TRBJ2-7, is DTGVSQNPRHKITKRGQNVTFRCDPISEHNRLYWYRQTLGQGPEFLTYFQNEAQLEKSRLLSDRFSAERPKGSFSTLEIQRTEQGDSAMYLCASSTTEGSYEQYFGPGTRLTVT.

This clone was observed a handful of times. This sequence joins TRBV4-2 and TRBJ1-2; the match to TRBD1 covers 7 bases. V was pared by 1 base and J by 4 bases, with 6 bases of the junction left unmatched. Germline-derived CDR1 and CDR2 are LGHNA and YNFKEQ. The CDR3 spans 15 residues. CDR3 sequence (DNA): TGTGCCAGCAGCCAAGCGCCCGGGACAGTCTATGGCTACACCTTC. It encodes CASSQAPGTVYGYTF.

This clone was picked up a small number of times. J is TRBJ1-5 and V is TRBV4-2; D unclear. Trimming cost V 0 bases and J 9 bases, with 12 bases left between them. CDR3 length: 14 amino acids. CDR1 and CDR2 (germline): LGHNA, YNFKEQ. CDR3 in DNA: TGTGCCAGCAGCCAAGAGAAAGCACGCGGGCCCCAGCATTTT. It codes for CASSQEKARGPQHF.

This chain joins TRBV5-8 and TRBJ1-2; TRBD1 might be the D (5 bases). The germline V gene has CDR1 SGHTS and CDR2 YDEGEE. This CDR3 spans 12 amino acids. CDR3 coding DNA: TGTGCGGATTCTGCCAGGGAGGGCGGCTACACCTTC. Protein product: CADSAREGGYTF. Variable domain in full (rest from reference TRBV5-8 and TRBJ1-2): EAGVTQSPTHLIKTRGQQATLRCSPISGHTSVYWYQQALGLGLQFLLWYDEGEERNRGNFPPRFSGRQFPNYSSELNVNALELEDSALYLCADSAREGGYTFGSGTRLTVV.

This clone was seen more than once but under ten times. The chain's CDR3 is CASSLRDRANEKLFF. In nucleotides, the CDR3 is TGTGCCAGCAGCTTAAGGGACAGGGCAAATGAAAAACTGTTTTTT. The gene calls are TRBV7-9 and TRBJ1-4; 9 nucleotides line up with TRBD1. The CDR3 has 15 amino acids. The germline gives CDR1 SEHNR, CDR2 FQNEAQ (reference sequence). The trim removed 2 bases at V and 5 bases at J, leaving 3 bases unmatched.

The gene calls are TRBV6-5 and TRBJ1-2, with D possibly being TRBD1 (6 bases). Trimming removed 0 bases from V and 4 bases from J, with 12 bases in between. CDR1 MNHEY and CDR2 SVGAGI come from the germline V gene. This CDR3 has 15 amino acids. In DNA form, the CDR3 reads TGTGCCAGCAGTTACTCATCAGGGGTTGGCTATGGCTACACCTTC. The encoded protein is CASSYSSGVGYGYTF.

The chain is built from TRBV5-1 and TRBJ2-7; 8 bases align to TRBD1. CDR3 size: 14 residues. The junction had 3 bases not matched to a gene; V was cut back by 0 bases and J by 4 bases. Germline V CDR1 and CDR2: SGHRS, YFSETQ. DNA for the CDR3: TGCGCCAGCAGCTTGGGGACAGGGAGGTACGAGCAGTACTTC. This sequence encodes CASSLGTGRYEQYF.

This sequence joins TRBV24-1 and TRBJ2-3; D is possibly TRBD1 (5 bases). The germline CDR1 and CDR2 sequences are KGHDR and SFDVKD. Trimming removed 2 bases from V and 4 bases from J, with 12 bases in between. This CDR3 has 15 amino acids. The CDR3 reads CATSDSSKGADTQYF. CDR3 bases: TGTGCCACCAGTGATTCCTCGAAAGGGGCAGATACGCAGTATTTT.

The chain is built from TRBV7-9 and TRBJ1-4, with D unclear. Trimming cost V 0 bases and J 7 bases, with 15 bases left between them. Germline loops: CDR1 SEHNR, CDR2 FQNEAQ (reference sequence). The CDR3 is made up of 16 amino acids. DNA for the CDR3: TGTGCCAGCAGCTTAGCTTTAGGAGGGAGTGGTGAAAAACTGTTTTTT. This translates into CASSLALGGSGEKLFF.

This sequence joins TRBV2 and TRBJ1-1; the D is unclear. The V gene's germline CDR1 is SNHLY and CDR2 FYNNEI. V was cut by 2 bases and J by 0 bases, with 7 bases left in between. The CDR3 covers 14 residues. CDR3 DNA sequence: TGTGCCAGCAGTGAAACCCAGATGAACACTGAAGCTTTCTTT. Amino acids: CASSETQMNTEAFF.

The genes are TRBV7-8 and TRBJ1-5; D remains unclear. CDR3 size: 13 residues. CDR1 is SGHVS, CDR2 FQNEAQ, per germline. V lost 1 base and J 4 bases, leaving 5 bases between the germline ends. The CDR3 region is CASSLGQNQPQHF. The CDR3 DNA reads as TGTGCCAGCAGCTTAGGACAAAATCAGCCCCAGCATTTT.

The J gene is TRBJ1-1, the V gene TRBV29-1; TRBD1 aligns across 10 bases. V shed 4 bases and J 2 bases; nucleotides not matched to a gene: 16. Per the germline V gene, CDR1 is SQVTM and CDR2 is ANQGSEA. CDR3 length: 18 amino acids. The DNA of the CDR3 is TGCAGCGTTGGCCGAAACCGGGACAGGGGTACGAGAAACACTGAAGCTTTCTTT. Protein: CSVGRNRDRGTRNTEAFF.

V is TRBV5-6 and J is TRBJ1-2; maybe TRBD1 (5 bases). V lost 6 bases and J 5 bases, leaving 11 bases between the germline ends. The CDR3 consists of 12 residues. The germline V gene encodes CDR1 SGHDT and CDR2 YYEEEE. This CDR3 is CASTRDVYGYTF. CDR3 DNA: TGTGCCAGCACCAGGGATGTGTATGGCTACACCTTC.

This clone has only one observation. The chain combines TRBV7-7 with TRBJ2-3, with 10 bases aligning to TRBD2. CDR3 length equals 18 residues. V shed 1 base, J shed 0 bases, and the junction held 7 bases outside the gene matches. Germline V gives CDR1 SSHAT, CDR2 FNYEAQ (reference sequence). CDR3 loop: CASSLGLAGAASTDTQYF. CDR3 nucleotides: TGTGCCAGCAGCTTAGGGCTAGCGGGGGCCGCTAGCACAGATACGCAGTATTTT.

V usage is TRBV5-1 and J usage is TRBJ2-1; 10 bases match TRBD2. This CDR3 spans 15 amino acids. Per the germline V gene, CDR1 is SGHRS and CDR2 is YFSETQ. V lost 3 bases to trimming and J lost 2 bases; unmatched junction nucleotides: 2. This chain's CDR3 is CASSSTSGAYNEQFF. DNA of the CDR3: TGCGCCAGCAGCTCAACTAGCGGGGCCTACAATGAGCAGTTCTTC.

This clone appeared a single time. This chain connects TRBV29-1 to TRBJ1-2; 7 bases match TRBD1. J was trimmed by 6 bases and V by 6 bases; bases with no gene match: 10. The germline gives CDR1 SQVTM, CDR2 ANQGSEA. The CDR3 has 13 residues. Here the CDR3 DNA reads TGCAGCGTCTTACCACAGGGGTCTGATGGCTACACCTTC. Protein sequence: CSVLPQGSDGYTF.

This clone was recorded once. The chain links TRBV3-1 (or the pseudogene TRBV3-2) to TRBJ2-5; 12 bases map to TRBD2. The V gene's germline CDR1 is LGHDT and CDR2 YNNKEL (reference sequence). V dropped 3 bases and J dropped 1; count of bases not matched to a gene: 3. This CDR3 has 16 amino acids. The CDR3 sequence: CASSHGLAGLQETQYF. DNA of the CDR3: TGTGCCAGCAGCCACGGACTAGCGGGACTCCAAGAGACCCAGTACTTC.

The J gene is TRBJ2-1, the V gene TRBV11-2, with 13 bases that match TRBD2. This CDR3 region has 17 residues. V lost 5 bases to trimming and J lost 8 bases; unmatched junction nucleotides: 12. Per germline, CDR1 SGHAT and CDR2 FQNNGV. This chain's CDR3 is CASSLTPGLAGRDEQFF. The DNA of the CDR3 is TGTGCCAGCAGCCTCACCCCGGGACTAGCGGGGCGCGATGAGCAGTTCTTC.

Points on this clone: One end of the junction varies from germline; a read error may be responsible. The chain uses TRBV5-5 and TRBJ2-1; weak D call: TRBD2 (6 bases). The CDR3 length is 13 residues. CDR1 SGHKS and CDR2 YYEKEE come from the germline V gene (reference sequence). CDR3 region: CASSLDIGLVAVF. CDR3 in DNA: TGTGCCAGCAGCTTGGACATAGGTTTAGTAGCGGTCTTC.

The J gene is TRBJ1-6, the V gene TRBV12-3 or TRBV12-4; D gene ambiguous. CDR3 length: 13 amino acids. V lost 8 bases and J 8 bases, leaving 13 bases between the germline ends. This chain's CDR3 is CASRGDADSPLHF. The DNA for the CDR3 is TGTGCCAGCCGAGGTGACGCGGATTCACCCCTCCACTTT.

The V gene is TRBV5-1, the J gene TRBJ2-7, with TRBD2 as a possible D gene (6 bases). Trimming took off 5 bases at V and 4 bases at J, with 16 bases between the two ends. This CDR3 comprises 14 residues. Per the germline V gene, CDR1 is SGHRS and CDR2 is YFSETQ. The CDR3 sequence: CASSPGNSGYEQYF. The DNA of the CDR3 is TGCGCCAGCAGTCCGGGTAATAGCGGTTACGAGCAGTACTTC.

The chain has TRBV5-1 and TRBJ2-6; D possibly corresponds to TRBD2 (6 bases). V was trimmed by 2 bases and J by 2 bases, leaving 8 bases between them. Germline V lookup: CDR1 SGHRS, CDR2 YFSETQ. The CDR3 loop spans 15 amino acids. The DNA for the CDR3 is TGCGCCAGCAGCTTCGGGAGCCCTGGGGCCAACGTCCTGACTTTC. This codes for CASSFGSPGANVLTF.

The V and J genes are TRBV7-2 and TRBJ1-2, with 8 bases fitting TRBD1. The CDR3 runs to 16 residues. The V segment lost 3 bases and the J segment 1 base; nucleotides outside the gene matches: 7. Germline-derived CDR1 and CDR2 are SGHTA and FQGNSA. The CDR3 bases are TGTGCCAGCAGCTTTAGACGGGACAGGATTAACTATGGCTACACCTTC. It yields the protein CASSFRRDRINYGYTF.

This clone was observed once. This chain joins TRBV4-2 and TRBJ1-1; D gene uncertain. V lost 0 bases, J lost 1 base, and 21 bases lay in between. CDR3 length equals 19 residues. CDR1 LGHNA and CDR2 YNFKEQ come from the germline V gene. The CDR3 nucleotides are TGTGCCAGCAGCCAAGATTATTGGAACGCGGGAGCCTCGAACACTGAAGCTTTCTTT. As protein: CASSQDYWNAGASNTEAFF.

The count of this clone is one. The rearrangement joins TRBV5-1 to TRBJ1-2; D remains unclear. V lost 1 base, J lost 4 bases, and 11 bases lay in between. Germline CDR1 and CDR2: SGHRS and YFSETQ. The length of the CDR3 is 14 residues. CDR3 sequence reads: CASSLPQSIYGYTF. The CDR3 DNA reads TGCGCCAGCAGCTTGCCACAGTCCATCTATGGCTACACCTTC.

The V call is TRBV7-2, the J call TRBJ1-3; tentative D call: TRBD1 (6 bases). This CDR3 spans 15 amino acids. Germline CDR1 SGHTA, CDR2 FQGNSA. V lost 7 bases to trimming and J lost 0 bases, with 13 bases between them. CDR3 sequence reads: CASTYDRSSGNTIYF. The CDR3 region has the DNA TGTGCCAGCACCTACGACAGGAGCTCTGGAAACACCATATATTTT.

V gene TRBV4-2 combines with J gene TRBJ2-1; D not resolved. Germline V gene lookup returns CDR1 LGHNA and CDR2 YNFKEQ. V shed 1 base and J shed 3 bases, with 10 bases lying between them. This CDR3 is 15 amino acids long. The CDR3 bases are TGTGCCAGCAGCCAAGCTCCCCCTGTCTACAATGAGCAGTTCTTC. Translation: CASSQAPPVYNEQFF.

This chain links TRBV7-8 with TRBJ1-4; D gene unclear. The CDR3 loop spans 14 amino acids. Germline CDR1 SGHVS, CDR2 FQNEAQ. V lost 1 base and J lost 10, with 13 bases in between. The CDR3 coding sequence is TGTGCCAGCAGCTTAGGGAACACGGGGAGAAAACTGTTTTTT. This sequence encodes CASSLGNTGRKLFF.

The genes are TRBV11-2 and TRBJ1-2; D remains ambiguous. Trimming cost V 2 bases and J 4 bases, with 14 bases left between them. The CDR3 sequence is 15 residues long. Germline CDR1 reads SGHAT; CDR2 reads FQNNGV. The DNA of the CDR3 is TGTGCCAGCAGCTTACAGAGGGAAGGGCTCTATGGCTACACCTTC. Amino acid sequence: CASSLQREGLYGYTF.